A single sample is the source of the 14 T cell receptor beta chains below, sequenced in a study of shared clonotypes between healthy human individuals. Cells designated naive CD8 were CD45RO-negative and were positively selected for CCR7, with terminally differentiated effector memory CD45RA+ cells excluded. Profiled with immunoSEQ multiplex PCR; TCRdb holds only in-frame clones, not every one. The sample has about 680,000 clones; about 91% are singletons. Sequencing was done on a sample of naive CD8+ T cells sorted from blood. All receptors derive from a man aged 25-45 years in good health.

J is TRBJ2-7 and V is TRBV7-9, with 9 nucleotides matching TRBD2. Germline assignment: CDR1 SEHNR and CDR2 FQNEAQ (reference sequence). The CDR3 spans 16 residues. The J segment lost 5 bases and the V segment lost 1 base, leaving 9 bases of the junction unmatched. In DNA form, the CDR3 reads TGTGCCAGCAGCTTAGTAGTCGGCGGGAGGGCCCACGAGCAGTACTTC. It yields the protein CASSLVVGGRAHEQYF.

The chain combines TRBV7-9 with TRBJ2-7; 8 bases line up with TRBD2. CDR1 is SEHNR and CDR2 is FQNEAQ in the germline V gene (reference sequence). The CDR3 length is 15 residues. The junction had 9 bases not matched to a gene; V was cut back by 5 bases and J by 3 bases. CDR3 sequence: CASSQETSVNYEQYF. DNA for the CDR3: TGTGCCAGCAGCCAAGAGACTAGCGTAAACTACGAGCAGTACTTC.

The chain links TRBV5-1 to TRBJ2-1; the match to TRBD2 covers 9 bases. This CDR3 is built from 16 residues. The germline gives CDR1 SGHRS, CDR2 YFSETQ. The V and J ends lost 3 bases and 2 bases, in that order; junction bases with no gene match: 6. The chain's CDR3 is CASSWLTSGTYNEQFF. The CDR3, as DNA: TGCGCCAGCAGCTGGCTGACTAGCGGCACCTACAATGAGCAGTTCTTC.

For this clone: This same CDR3 is encoded by further DNA sequences in the sample. The chain carries TRBV7-9 and TRBJ2-7; possible D gene TRBD2, 6 bases. Trimming cost V 3 bases and J 3 bases, with 6 bases left between them. CDR3 length: 12 amino acids. Germline assignment: CDR1 SEHNR and CDR2 FQNEAQ (reference sequence). The CDR3 DNA reads as TGTGCCAGCAGCTTGCGGGACTACGAGCAGTACTTC. Its protein product is CASSLRDYEQYF.

This clone appeared a few times. The gene calls are TRBV4-1 and TRBJ2-1, with 8 bases aligning to TRBD1. The V gene end was trimmed by 2 bases and the J gene end by 5 bases; junction bases not matched to a gene: 8. Germline V gene sequence: CDR1 MGHRA, CDR2 YSYEKL. This CDR3 has 16 residues. CDR3 in amino acids: CASSQLGTGGDNEQFF. In nucleotides, the CDR3 is TGCGCCAGCAGCCAACTCGGGACAGGTGGAGACAATGAGCAGTTCTTC.

The gene calls are TRBV28 and TRBJ2-5; 7 nucleotides agree with TRBD1. CDR1 is MDHEN and CDR2 is SYDVKM in the germline V gene. After removal of 3 bases from V and 4 bases from J, the junction contained 8 bases not matched to a gene. This CDR3 is 15 amino acids long. CDR3 in DNA: TGTGCCAGCAGTTTCAGGGGGTTGGAGTTAGAGACCCAGTACTTC. Amino acid sequence: CASSFRGLELETQYF.

V is TRBV4-3 and J is TRBJ2-1, with 13 bases matching TRBD2. Germline CDR1 reads LGHNA; CDR2 reads YSLEER. The CDR3 totals 16 residues. V trimming: 1 base; J trimming: 5 bases; junction bases outside the gene matches: 2. Written as DNA, the CDR3 is TGCGCCAGCAGCCAAGGGACTAGCGGGAGTGACAATGAGCAGTTCTTC. Translated, it gives CASSQGTSGSDNEQFF.

The J gene is TRBJ2-1, the V gene TRBV7-9, with 12 bases matching TRBD1. The CDR3 covers 16 residues. Germline trimming cut 5 bases from V and 9 bases from J; bases unmatched to any gene: 11. Germline CDR1 reads SEHNR; CDR2 reads FQNEAQ (reference sequence). CDR3 sequence: CASSPKGDRGRSEQFF. DNA of the CDR3: TGTGCCAGCAGCCCAAAAGGGGACAGGGGGCGTAGTGAGCAGTTCTTC.

This rearrangement joins TRBV19 to TRBJ2-7; the D gene is possibly TRBD2 (6 bases). V was shortened by 11 bases and J by 0 bases, with 14 bases between the two germline ends. The CDR3 sequence is 13 residues long. Germline V gene lookup returns CDR1 LNHDA and CDR2 SQIVND (reference sequence). CDR3 region: CASSALSSYEQYF. CDR3 coding DNA: TGTGCCTCTAGCGCCTTGAGCTCCTACGAGCAGTACTTC.

The chain carries TRBV9 and TRBJ1-2; D remains ambiguous. The V end lost 3 bases, the J end lost 4 bases, and 16 bases lay between the germline ends. Germline loops: CDR1 SGDLS, CDR2 YYNGEE. The CDR3 contains 15 residues. The CDR3 protein is CASSALMTMGYGYTF. In DNA form, the CDR3 reads TGTGCCAGCAGCGCCCTTATGACCATGGGCTATGGCTACACCTTC.

A single count supports this clone. The chain has TRBV7-3 and TRBJ2-2; D unresolved. From germline, CDR1 is SGHTA and CDR2 FQGTGA. Trimming shortened V by 5 bases and J by 5 bases, and 9 bases separated the two germline ends. This CDR3 comprises 13 residues. CDR3 DNA sequence: TGTGCCAGCAGCCGAACAAGTACCGGGGAGCTGTTTTTT. Its protein product is CASSRTSTGELFF. Combining the CDR3 with reference TRBV7-3 and TRBJ2-2 gives the whole variable domain GAGVSQTPSNKVTEKGKYVELRCDPISGHTALYWYRQSLGQGPEFLIYFQGTGAADDSGLPNDRFFAVRPEGSVSTLKIQRTERGDSAVYLCASSRTSTGELFFGEGSRLTVL.

The CDR3 nucleotides read TGTGCCAGCAGCTTAGGGACAGGGCTGCCCGGGGAGCTGTTTTTT. It yields the protein CASSLGTGLPGELFF. The genes are TRBV7-9 and TRBJ2-2; TRBD1 matches 8 bases. In germline, CDR1 is SEHNR, CDR2 FQNEAQ (reference sequence). V lost 1 base and J lost 6; bases outside the gene matches: 4. The CDR3 has 15 amino acids. Looking up the rest from reference TRBV7-9 and TRBJ2-2 gives the full variable domain: DTGVSQNPRHKITKRGQNVTFRCDPISEHNRLYWYRQTLGQGPEFLTYFQNEAQLEKSRLLSDRFSAERPKGSFSTLEIQRTEQGDSAMYLCASSLGTGLPGELFFGEGSRLTVL.

CDR3 sequence: CASSYSQDYNEQFF. As DNA, the CDR3 is TGTGCCAGCAGTTACTCACAGGATTACAATGAGCAGTTCTTC. V and J are TRBV6-5 and TRBJ2-1; perhaps TRBD1 as D (5 bases). In germline, CDR1 is MNHEY, CDR2 SVGAGI. The V end lost 0 bases, the J end lost 4 bases, and 7 bases lay between the germline ends. The length of the CDR3 is 14 residues.

This clone was seen once. V is TRBV29-1 and J is TRBJ2-2; TRBD2 agrees at 7 bases. Germline V gene lookup returns CDR1 SQVTM and CDR2 ANQGSEA. The CDR3 contains 14 residues. V trimming: 7 bases; J trimming: 0 bases; junction bases outside the gene matches: 5. The DNA for the CDR3 is TGCAGCGCCGCGGGGGAGGCGAACACCGGGGAGCTGTTTTTT. Residues: CSAAGEANTGELFF.